These 4 T cell receptor beta chains were all obtained from the same sample, sequenced in a study of blood T cell repertoires in COVID-19. Only in-frame clones appear in the TCRdb table, and some are missing; sequencing was by immunoSEQ multiplex PCR. The sample records under 500,000 clones, about 90% being singletons. Sequencing was performed on PBMCs or T cells enriched from blood (not recorded which). The receptor source for this set is a woman younger than 35 with acute COVID-19.

The V call is TRBV18, the J call TRBJ2-3, with D possibly being TRBD1 (8 bases). The CDR3 extends over 19 amino acids. In germline, CDR1 is KGHSH, CDR2 LQKENI. The V and J ends lost 0 bases and 4 bases respectively, with 23 bases between them. The CDR3 is CASSPPFLRTGGVSDTQYF. The DNA of the CDR3 is TGTGCCAGCTCACCACCCTTCTTAAGAACAGGGGGGGTGTCAGATACGCAGTATTTT.

CDR3 sequence (DNA): TGTGCCAGCAGCTCTAGCATCGAGCAGTACTTC. This encodes CASSSSIEQYF. J is TRBJ2-7 and V is TRBV7-9, with D maybe TRBD2 (5 bases). V gave up 4 bases and J gave up 6 bases, with 7 bases separating them. Germline CDR1 and CDR2: SEHNR and FQNEAQ (reference sequence). The CDR3 totals 11 residues.

The chain carries TRBV27 and TRBJ2-7, with D possibly being TRBD2 (5 bases). The V end was cut by 4 bases, the J end by 1 base, with 11 bases between. The CDR3 loop spans 14 amino acids. Germline-derived CDR1 and CDR2 are MNHEY and SMNVEV (reference sequence). The CDR3 sequence: CASSYQRSSYEQYF. The CDR3 nucleotides read TGTGCCAGCAGTTACCAGCGGTCGTCCTACGAGCAGTACTTC.

The chain employs TRBV7-2 and TRBJ2-1; TRBD2 agrees at 13 bases. Trimming took 4 bases from V and 3 from J; bases not matched to a gene: 12. Germline CDR1 is SGHTA and CDR2 is FQGNSA. The CDR3 sequence is 19 residues long. CDR3 loop: CASSSGTSGTLPIYNEQFF. The CDR3 DNA sequence: TGTGCCAGCAGCTCCGGGACTAGCGGGACCTTGCCAATCTACAATGAGCAGTTCTTC.